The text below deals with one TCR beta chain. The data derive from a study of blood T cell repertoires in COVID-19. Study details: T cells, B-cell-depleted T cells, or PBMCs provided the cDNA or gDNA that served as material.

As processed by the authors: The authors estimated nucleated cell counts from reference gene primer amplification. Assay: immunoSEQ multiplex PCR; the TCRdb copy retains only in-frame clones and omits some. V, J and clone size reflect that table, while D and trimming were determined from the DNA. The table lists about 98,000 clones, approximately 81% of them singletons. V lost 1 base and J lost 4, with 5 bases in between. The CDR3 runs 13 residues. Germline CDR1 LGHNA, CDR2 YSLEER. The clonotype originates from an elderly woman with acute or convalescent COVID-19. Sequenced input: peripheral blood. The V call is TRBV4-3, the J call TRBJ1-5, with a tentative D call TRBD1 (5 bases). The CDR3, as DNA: TGCGCCAGCAGCCAAGGACAGAATCAGCCCCAGCATTTT. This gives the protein CASSQGQNQPQHF.